Listed below are T cell receptor beta chains from one sample, sequenced in a study of chronic HIV infection and antiretroviral therapy. One entry per CDR3 protein results from TCRdb running MiXCR on the 5' RACE reads. Here the sample spans 25,000 to 35,000 distinct CDR3 sequences, about 9.6% being singletons. The sequenced sample was peripheral blood. These receptor sequences come from an adult who had HIV and had not received antiretroviral therapy, or was an uninfected healthy control (not recorded which). The CDR3 runs from the conserved cysteine through the conserved F or W. The D gene is left open where the match is weak. Size tells how often a clone was seen (once, few, many) or the class of an expanded clone, and some rows leave it out.

j_call,clone_size,v_call,d_call,cdr3_aa,cdr3_nt
TRBJ2-2,many,TRBV4-2,TRBD2,CASSQDGVRAGDRRGAGELFF,TGTGCCAGCAGCCAAGATGGGGTCAGAGCGGGAGATAGGAGGGGGGCCGGGGAGCTGTTTTTT
TRBJ2-1,NA,TRBV7-2,NA,CASSLRSGEYNEQFF,TGTGCCAGCAGCTTAAGGTCGGGGGAGTACAATGAGCAGTTCTTC
TRBJ2-3,NA,TRBV4-1,TRBD2,CASSQEELAGGFDTQYF,TGCGCCAGCAGCCAAGAGGAGCTAGCGGGAGGTTTCGATACGCAGTATTTT
TRBJ2-7,NA,TRBV4-2,NA,CASSQERTASYEQYF,TGTGCCAGCAGCCAAGAGAGGACTGCTTCCTACGAGCAGTACTTC
TRBJ2-7,NA,TRBV29-1,TRBD1,CSVLSGTGYEQYF,TGCAGCGTCTTATCCGGGACAGGGTACGAGCAGTACTTC
TRBJ2-1,few,TRBV29-1,NA,CSVDVGSYNEQFF,TGCAGCGTTGACGTAGGGTCCTACAATGAGCAGTTCTTC
TRBJ1-5,NA,TRBV20-1,NA,CSARDTSNQPQHF,TGCAGTGCTAGAGACACTAGCAATCAGCCCCAGCATTTT
TRBJ2-1,NA,TRBV6-2/TRBV6-3,NA,CASTLGLLPSYNEQFF,TGTGCCAGCACCCTCGGACTCCTCCCTTCCTACAATGAGCAGTTCTTC
TRBJ2-7,many,TRBV10-3,TRBD2,CAISGRLAGVNEQYF,TGTGCCATCAGTGGACGACTAGCGGGAGTAAACGAGCAGTACTTC
TRBJ2-2,few,TRBV3-1,NA,CASSNTAGVTGELFF,TGTGCCAGCAGTAATACCGCAGGGGTCACCGGGGAGCTGTTTTTT
TRBJ1-4,NA,TRBV4-3,TRBD1,CASSPSEGVTGASNEKLFF,TGCGCCAGCAGCCCAAGCGAGGGGGTTACAGGGGCTTCTAATGAAAAACTGTTTTTT
TRBJ1-5,few,TRBV10-2,TRBD1,CASRAETGSSQPQHF,TGCGCCAGCCGAGCCGAGACAGGGAGTTCTCAGCCCCAGCATTTT
TRBJ1-5,few,TRBV29-1,TRBD1,CSGGQGYNQPQHF,TGCAGCGGGGGACAGGGCTACAATCAGCCCCAGCATTTT
TRBJ2-2,many,TRBV7-9,TRBD1,CAKQGARTGELFF,TGTGCCAAACAGGGGGCGCGGACCGGGGAGCTGTTTTTT
TRBJ2-6,NA,TRBV9,NA,CASASLSGANVLTF,TGTGCCAGCGCCTCATTATCTGGGGCCAACGTCCTGACTTTC
TRBJ2-3,few,TRBV10-3,NA,CAISIPDTDTQYF,TGTGCCATCAGTATTCCGGACACAGATACGCAGTATTTT
TRBJ1-1,NA,TRBV29-1,TRBD1,CSVGGDREAFF,TGCAGCGTTGGGGGGGACAGGGAAGCTTTCTTT
TRBJ1-6,many,TRBV27,NA,CASSEGPQPRSPLHF,TGTGCCAGCAGCGAAGGACCGCAACCTCGTTCACCCCTCCACTTT
TRBJ2-7,few,TRBV29-1,NA,CSVRVPGETHEQYF,TGCAGCGTTCGTGTTCCGGGGGAGACCCACGAGCAGTACTTC
TRBJ1-6,few,TRBV25-1,NA,CASSEGTSVFRGTDSPLHF,TGTGCCAGCAGTGAAGGTACTTCAGTCTTCAGGGGTACTGATTCACCCCTCCACTTT
TRBJ1-1,few,TRBV6-2/TRBV6-3,NA,CASTTGRGNTEAFF,TGTGCCAGCACCACGGGACGGGGGAACACTGAAGCTTTCTTT
TRBJ2-1,many,TRBV20-1,TRBD2,CSAPGTTTSYNEQFF,TGCAGTGCCCCGGGGACTACAACCTCCTACAATGAGCAGTTCTTC
TRBJ2-5,many,TRBV7-3,TRBD1,CASSLLTGGTQYF,TGTGCCAGCAGCTTACTGACAGGGGGTACCCAGTACTTC
TRBJ2-3,NA,TRBV2,NA,CASNERSHADTQYF,TGTGCCAGCAATGAAAGGAGCCACGCAGATACGCAGTATTTT
TRBJ2-7,NA,TRBV10-3,TRBD2,CAISDSSGSPNEQYF,TGTGCCATCAGTGATTCTAGCGGGTCCCCCAACGAGCAGTACTTC